The TCR beta chain under discussion was sequenced for a study of CD8+CD57+ T cells in acquired aplastic anemia. Study-level information: DNA from sorted CD4+ and CD8+ cells averaged about 3.2 ug.

Findings and limits, study-wide: Simpson's diversity of CD8+ cells was not significantly different in patients compared with controls. Found in both controls and patients were almost 30 CD8+ CDR3 sequences.

This clonotype was counted between two and nine times. The antigen is undetermined. With V trimmed by 6 bases and J by 0 bases, 0 bases remained unmatched. The CDR3 covers 13 residues. The germline gives CDR1 WSHSY, CDR2 SAAADI. Template material for TCR beta VDJ and CDR3 profiling consisted of genomic DNA. TCRdb passed the reads through MiXCR, listing each CDR3 protein once. Among approximately 270,000 distinct CDR3 sequences listed, 56% were seen once. The receptor's source is a human donor with severe aplastic anemia or a healthy control (not recorded which). Sequencing used sorted CD4+, CD8+, or CD8+CD57+ T cells (not recorded which) from PBMCs. The rearrangement links TRBV10-2 to TRBJ1-1, with TRBD1 matching over 8 bases. In DNA, the CDR3 is TGCGCCAGCAGGACAGGGGTGAACACTGAAGCTTTCTTT. This encodes CASRTGVNTEAFF.